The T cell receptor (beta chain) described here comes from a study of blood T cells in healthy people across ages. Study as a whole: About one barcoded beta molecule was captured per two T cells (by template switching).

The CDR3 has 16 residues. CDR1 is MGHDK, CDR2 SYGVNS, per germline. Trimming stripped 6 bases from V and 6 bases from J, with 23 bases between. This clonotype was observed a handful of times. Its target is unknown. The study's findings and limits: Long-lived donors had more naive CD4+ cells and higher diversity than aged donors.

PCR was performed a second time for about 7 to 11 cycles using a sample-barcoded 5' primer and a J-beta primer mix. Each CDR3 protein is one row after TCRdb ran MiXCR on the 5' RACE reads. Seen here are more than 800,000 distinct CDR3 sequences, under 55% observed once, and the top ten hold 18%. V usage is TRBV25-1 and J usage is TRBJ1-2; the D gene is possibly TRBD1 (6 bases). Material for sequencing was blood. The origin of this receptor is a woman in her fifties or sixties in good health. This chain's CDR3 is CASSAVQGGGLNGYTF. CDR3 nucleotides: TGTGCCAGCAGCGCCGTACAGGGAGGTGGTCTGAATGGCTACACCTTC.